Following are 8 T cell receptor beta chains from one sample sequenced in a study of blood T cells in healthy people across ages. Alongside a J-beta primer mix, a sample-barcoded 5' primer served in a second PCR lasting roughly 7 to 12 cycles. TCRdb re-called the 5' RACE reads through MiXCR, storing one row per CDR3 protein. The table lists 1 million or so distinct CDR3 sequences, 45% of them singletons, with approximately 20% in the top ten. Sequencing was carried out using blood. The receptors derive from a woman in her sixties in good health.

V is TRBV11-1 and J is TRBJ2-7; 9 bases line up with TRBD1. V shed 5 bases, J shed 3 bases, and the junction held 8 bases outside the gene matches. The germline gives CDR1 SGHAT, CDR2 FQDESV (reference sequence). The length of the CDR3 is 15 residues. The CDR3 nucleotides are TGTGCCAGCAGCCCCCAGGGGACAGGGTTCTACGAGCAGTACTTC. As protein: CASSPQGTGFYEQYF.

The CDR3 loop reads CASSYRQGGGHTF. The CDR3 DNA follows: TGTGCCAGCAGTTACAGACAGGGCGGAGGCCACACCTTC. The rearrangement joins TRBV6-5 to TRBJ1-2; 7 bases fit TRBD1. Trimming removed 2 bases from V and 12 bases from J; junction bases left unmatched: 9. Germline-derived CDR1 and CDR2 are MNHEY and SVGAGI. CDR3 length equals 13 residues.

This chain joins TRBV7-2 and TRBJ2-3; 7 bases match TRBD2. The CDR3 is 16 residues long. The junction had 6 bases not matched to a gene; V was cut back by 1 base and J by 2 bases. Germline loops: CDR1 SGHTA, CDR2 FQGNSA. CDR3 DNA sequence: TGTGCCAGCAGCTTAGATGGGGCGGGAGCCACAGATACGCAGTATTTT. Translation gives CASSLDGAGATDTQYF.

In DNA form, the CDR3 reads TGCAGTGCTAGAGAGATGGGGACAGGGGACCAGAGGCAGTACTTC. It specifies CSAREMGTGDQRQYF. J is TRBJ2-5 and V is TRBV20-1; 10 bases line up with TRBD1. V trimming: 0 bases; J trimming: 11 bases; junction bases outside the gene matches: 12. The CDR3 runs 15 residues. Germline CDR1 is DFQATT and CDR2 is SNEGSKA (reference sequence).

The rearrangement uses TRBV4-1 and TRBJ1-2; possible D gene TRBD1, 6 bases. Per the germline V gene, CDR1 is MGHRA and CDR2 is YSYEKL. The CDR3 has 17 amino acids. V was cut by 0 bases and J by 3 bases, with 17 bases left in between. The CDR3 protein is CASSQDPGGRADYGYTF. DNA for the CDR3: TGCGCCAGCAGCCAAGATCCGGGGGGCAGGGCGGACTATGGCTACACCTTC.

The chain has TRBV20-1 and TRBJ2-3, with a weak D call TRBD2 (5 bases). The CDR3 is 15 residues long. Germline CDR1 reads DFQATT; CDR2 reads SNEGSKA (reference sequence). Trimming pared 3 bases from V and 2 bases from J, leaving 15 bases between. CDR3 in amino acids: CSARGSITFTDTQYF. The CDR3 region has the DNA TGCAGTGCTAGGGGGAGCATAACTTTCACAGATACGCAGTATTTT.

The chain recombines TRBV21-1 with TRBJ2-3; TRBD2 was called by the table and not checked on the DNA. TRBV21-1 is described as a pseudogene. The CDR3 runs to 16 residues. The CDR3 bases are TGTGCCAGCAGCAAAGTTAGCGGGGCTAGCACAGATACGCAGTATTTT. It specifies CASSKVSGASTDTQYF.

About this clonotype: This may stem from a read error, because a much larger clone lies one nucleotide away. The V gene is TRBV4-2, the J gene TRBJ2-3; D gene uncertain. This CDR3 spans 16 amino acids. The V gene's germline CDR1 is LGHNA and CDR2 YNFKEQ. V was clipped by 1 base and J by 0 bases, with 11 bases between them. The CDR3 region is CASSQVSEHSTDTQYF. The CDR3 DNA is TGTGCCAGCAGCCAAGTAAGCGAGCACAGCACAGATACGCAGTATTTT.